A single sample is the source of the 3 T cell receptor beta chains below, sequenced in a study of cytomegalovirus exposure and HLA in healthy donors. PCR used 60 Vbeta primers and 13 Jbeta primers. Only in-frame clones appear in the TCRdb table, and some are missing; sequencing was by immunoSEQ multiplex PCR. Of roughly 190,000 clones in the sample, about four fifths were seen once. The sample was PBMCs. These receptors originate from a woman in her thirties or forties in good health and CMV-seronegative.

The CDR3 region has the DNA TGTGCCATGGCCCGGGACAAGAACACTGAAGCTTTCTTT. It encodes CAMARDKNTEAFF. V gene TRBV10-3 combines with J gene TRBJ1-1; tentative D call: TRBD1 (6 bases). The CDR3 consists of 13 residues. The V gene's germline CDR1 is ENHRY and CDR2 SYGVKD. V lost 9 bases, J lost 1 base, and 12 bases lay in between.

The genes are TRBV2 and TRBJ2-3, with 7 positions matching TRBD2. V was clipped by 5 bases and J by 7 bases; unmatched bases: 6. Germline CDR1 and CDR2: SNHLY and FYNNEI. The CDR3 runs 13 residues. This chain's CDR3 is CASSIRGGNTQYF. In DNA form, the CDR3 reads TGTGCCAGCAGTATAAGGGGAGGGAATACGCAGTATTTT.

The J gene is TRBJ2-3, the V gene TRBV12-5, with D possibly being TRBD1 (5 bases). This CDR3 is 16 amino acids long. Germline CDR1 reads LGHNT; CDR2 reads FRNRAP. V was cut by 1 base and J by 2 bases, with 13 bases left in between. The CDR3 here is CASGLGRGRSTDTQYF. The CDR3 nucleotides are TGTGCTAGTGGTTTGGGAAGGGGTCGCTCCACAGATACGCAGTATTTT.